These 12 T cell receptor beta chains were all obtained from the same sample, sequenced in a study of CD8+ T cells in alopecia areata. The sequencing template was cDNA reverse transcribed from extracted RNA. The assay was immunoSEQ multiplex PCR, and TCRdb's table has in-frame clones only and misses some. The sample has tens of thousands of clones, under 75% seen once. The source material was CD8+ T cells sorted from blood, sampled at week 0. These receptors came from a human donor with alopecia areata.

The rearrangement joins TRBV29-1 to TRBJ2-7; D possibly matches TRBD1 or TRBD2 (6 bases each). The CDR3 covers 13 residues. Germline lookup yields CDR1 SQVTM and CDR2 ANQGSEA. Trimming shortened V by 6 bases and J by 3 bases, and 15 bases separated the two germline ends. The CDR3 DNA follows: TGCAGCGTGGGGGGCCTCTCAATCTACGAGCAGTACTTC. This gives the protein CSVGGLSIYEQYF.

This chain links TRBV7-9 with TRBJ2-2; TRBD1 aligns across 8 bases. The CDR3 sequence is 16 residues long. Germline trimming cut 4 bases from V and 4 bases from J; bases unmatched to any gene: 8. Looked up from germline, CDR1 is SEHNR and CDR2 is FQNEAQ (reference sequence). The chain's CDR3 is CASSSTQGASTGELFF. The CDR3 DNA follows: TGTGCCAGCAGCTCTACTCAGGGGGCAAGCACCGGGGAGCTGTTTTTT.

V gene TRBV25-1 combines with J gene TRBJ2-7; D not certain. The CDR3 extends over 13 amino acids. V gave up 2 bases and J gave up 2 bases, with 7 bases separating them. Germline V gene data show CDR1 as MGHDK and CDR2 as SYGVNS. CDR3 region: CASSELGTYEQYF. CDR3 bases: TGTGCCAGCAGTGAACTGGGGACCTACGAGCAGTACTTC.

The chain is built from TRBV10-3 and TRBJ1-2; no clear D. The CDR3 runs to 13 residues. CDR1 and CDR2 from the germline V gene are ENHRY and SYGVKD. V lost 3 bases to trimming and J lost 2 bases, with 7 bases between them. The DNA of the CDR3 is TGTGCCATCAGTGATCCCCCGAACTATGGCTACACCTTC. It yields the protein CAISDPPNYGYTF.

The chain recombines TRBV27 with TRBJ2-7; 13 bases are a match to TRBD2. The germline gives CDR1 MNHEY, CDR2 SMNVEV (reference sequence). This CDR3 is built from 15 residues. V was pared by 5 bases and J by 3 bases, with 4 bases of the junction left unmatched. This chain's CDR3 is CASSTSGGAVYEQYF. CDR3 nucleotide sequence: TGTGCCAGCAGTACTAGCGGGGGGGCCGTCTACGAGCAGTACTTC.

The gene calls are TRBV14 and TRBJ2-7; TRBD1 might be the D (5 bases). This CDR3 contains 14 residues. Germline CDR1 SGHDN, CDR2 FVKESK. Trimming took off 6 bases at V and 5 bases at J, with 17 bases between the two ends. CDR3 nucleotide sequence: TGTGCCAGCAGTCCACCCACTGGGGCCGACGAGCAGTACTTC. The encoded protein is CASSPPTGADEQYF.

This chain connects TRBV6-5 to TRBJ2-1, with 7 bases aligning to TRBD2. CDR1 and CDR2 from the germline V gene are MNHEY and SVGAGI. V shed 0 bases and J 8 bases; nucleotides not matched to a gene: 10. The CDR3 spans 16 residues. CDR3 nucleotide sequence: TGTGCCAGCAGTTACTCGACGCGGGAGCACTGGGATGAGCAGTTCTTC. Its translation is CASSYSTREHWDEQFF.

The rearrangement joins TRBV6-1 to TRBJ1-1; no clear D gene. The CDR3 has 12 residues. Germline CDR1 MNHNS, CDR2 SASEGT. Trimming left V 3 bases short and J 3 bases short, with 5 bases between. The CDR3 here is CASSDYYTEAFF. CDR3 DNA: TGTGCCAGCAGTGATTATTACACTGAAGCTTTCTTT.

This chain uses TRBV6-5 with TRBJ2-7, with 9 positions matching TRBD1. Trimming took 2 bases from V and 2 from J; bases not matched to a gene: 1. The germline gives CDR1 MNHEY, CDR2 SVGAGI. The CDR3 length is 14 residues. Here the CDR3 DNA reads TGTGCCAGCAGTTACGGGACAGGGACCTACGAGCAGTACTTC. As protein: CASSYGTGTYEQYF.

The chain links TRBV5-1 to TRBJ1-1, with D hard to call. This CDR3 has 14 residues. V lost 0 bases to trimming and J lost 3 bases, with 9 bases between them. Germline V gene data show CDR1 as SGHRS and CDR2 as YFSETQ. CDR3 residues: CASSLDTFDTEAFF. The CDR3 DNA is TGCGCCAGCAGCTTGGACACGTTTGACACTGAAGCTTTCTTT.

The chain couples TRBV27 to TRBJ2-2; D gene unclear. V lost 2 bases to trimming and J lost 7 bases, with 11 bases between them. From germline, CDR1 is MNHEY and CDR2 SMNVEV (reference sequence). The CDR3 is 14 amino acids. The CDR3 sequence is CASSLIQSVGELFF. The CDR3 DNA follows: TGTGCCAGCAGTTTAATACAGTCAGTCGGGGAGCTGTTTTTT.

The genes are TRBV7-9 and TRBJ2-5; D is possibly TRBD2 (6 bases). The CDR3 spans 13 residues. Deletions cut 4 bases from V and 4 bases from J, with 10 bases between. Germline V gene lookup returns CDR1 SEHNR and CDR2 FQNEAQ (reference sequence). CDR3 coding DNA: TGTGCCAGCAGCTCCGACGGGGGAGAGACCCAGTACTTC. It is translated as CASSSDGGETQYF.